Listed below are T cell receptor beta chains from one sample, sequenced in a study of blood T cell repertoires in COVID-19. Sequenced by immunoSEQ multiplex PCR; TCRdb stores in-frame clones only, minus some. This repertoire shows some 200,000 clones, roughly 75% found once; its top ten account for 7.2%. Material: peripheral blood. The origin of the receptors is a woman aged 70-85 years with acute or convalescent COVID-19. Both conserved end residues are part of each CDR3. The D gene is left open where the match is weak. Clone size is given for some rows only: seen once, a few or many times, or a class if the clone is expanded.

TRBD2	TRBJ2-1	TRBV7-9	-	TGTGCCAGCAGCACACGGACTAGCGGTCCTGAGCAGTTCTTC	CASSTRTSGPEQFF
TRBD1	TRBJ2-5	TRBV2	-	TGTGCCAGCGTTACTCAGGGACAGGCGGCAACGGAGACCCAGTACTTC	CASVTQGQAATETQYF
-	TRBJ1-2	TRBV12-3/TRBV12-4	-	TGTGCCAGCAGCCGGCTGGACAGCTATGGCTACACCTTC	CASSRLDSYGYTF
TRBD2	TRBJ2-1	TRBV4-3	few	TGCGCCAGCAGTCTTGGGAGAAAGCGGGGAAAAAATGAGCAGTTCTTC	CASSLGRKRGKNEQFF
-	TRBJ2-2	TRBV5-1	-	TGCGCCAGCAGCTTGTCGGGGGTTACCGGGGAGCTGTTTTTT	CASSLSGVTGELFF
TRBD1	TRBJ1-2	TRBV6-6	once	TGTGCCAGCAGTTCCCTAGCGACCGGGACAGGGACTGGCTACACCTTC	CASSSLATGTGTGYTF
TRBD2	TRBJ2-2	TRBV9	-	TGTGCCAGCAGCGTAGGGCTAGCGGGGGGAAACACCGGGGAGCTGTTTTTT	CASSVGLAGGNTGELFF
-	TRBJ1-1	TRBV30	many	TGTGCCTGCGGAACAGGGTGGCCCAACACTGAAGCTTTCTTT	CACGTGWPNTEAFF
-	TRBJ2-2	TRBV6-4	few	TGTGCCAGCAGTGCGGACTGGAACACCGGGGAGCTGTTTTTT	CASSADWNTGELFF
-	TRBJ2-3	TRBV18	-	TGTGCCAGCTCACCGAGAGCACAGGGCACAGATACGCAGTATTTT	CASSPRAQGTDTQYF
TRBD1	TRBJ2-1	TRBV5-1	-	TGCGCCAGCAGCTTGGGACAGGGGGCAGGTAATGAGCAGTTCTTC	CASSLGQGAGNEQFF
-	TRBJ2-1	TRBV5-4	once	TGTGCCAGCAGCTTGGACTTGTTTAACAATGAGCAGTTCTTC	CASSLDLFNNEQFF
TRBD2	TRBJ2-5	TRBV5-6	-	TGTGCCAGCATCGACTCCGGGACTAGCGAGGAGACCCAGTACTTC	CASIDSGTSEETQYF
TRBD1	TRBJ2-2	TRBV5-4	-	TGTGCCAGCAGCGCCGGACAGGCCGGGGAGCTGTTTTTT	CASSAGQAGELFF
-	TRBJ1-1	TRBV6-6	once	TGTGCCAGCAGCAACGGGTGGCTGGACACTGAAGCTTTCTTT	CASSNGWLDTEAFF
TRBD1	TRBJ2-5	TRBV5-1	-	TGCGCCAGCAGCGTGGGGACCCAGGGGGCGCAAGAGACCCAGTACTTC	CASSVGTQGAQETQYF